This TCR beta chain was identified during a study of OX40 agonist ivuxolimab in advanced cancers. Study details: Patients were treated with intravenous ivuxolimab, dosed at 0.01 to 10 mg/kg and infused every 2 weeks. It was permissible to have had prior anti-PD-1, anti-PD-L1 or anti-CTLA-4 therapy, and about 40% had some.

Sequenced by immunoSEQ multiplex PCR; TCRdb stores in-frame clones only, minus some. This table has roughly 50,000 clones, around nine tenths appearing once. Turning to this clone: Its target is unknown.

Whole-study findings and limits: Both blood CD4+ and CD8+ T cells showed clonal growth by week 6 at 0.1 to 3.0 mg/kg.

Blood samples were obtained at baseline, cycle 4 day 1, and cycle 7 day 1. Germline CDR1 is MGHRA and CDR2 is YSYEKL. V was pared by 5 bases and J by 8 bases, with 6 bases of the junction left unmatched. The CDR3 covers 16 residues. The sequence came from an adult with an advanced solid tumor such as melanoma, head and neck, liver or kidney cancer. This rearrangement joins TRBV4-1 to TRBJ2-1; 16 nucleotides match TRBD2. The sample here was CD4+ or CD8+ T cells sorted from blood, taken in a trial of the OX40 agonist ivuxolimab. CDR3 in DNA: TGCGCCAGCAGCACTTACGGGACTAGCGGGGGGGATGAGCAGTTCTTC. Protein sequence: CASSTYGTSGGDEQFF.